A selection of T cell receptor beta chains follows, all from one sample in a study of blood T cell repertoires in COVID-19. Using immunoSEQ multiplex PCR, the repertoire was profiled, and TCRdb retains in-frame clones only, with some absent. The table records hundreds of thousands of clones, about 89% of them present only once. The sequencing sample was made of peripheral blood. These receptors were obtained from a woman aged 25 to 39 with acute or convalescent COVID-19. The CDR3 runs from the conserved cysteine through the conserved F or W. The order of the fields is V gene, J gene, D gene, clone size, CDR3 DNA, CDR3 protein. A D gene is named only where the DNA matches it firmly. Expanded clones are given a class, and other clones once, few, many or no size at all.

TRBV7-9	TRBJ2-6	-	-	TGTGCCAGCAGCTTCCATCAGGGTCACGTCCCCTCTGGGGCCAACGTCCTGACTTTC	CASSFHQGHVPSGANVLTF
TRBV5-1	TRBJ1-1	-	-	TGCGCCAGCAGCAGGGGGACGGGTAACACTGAAGCTTTCTTT	CASSRGTGNTEAFF
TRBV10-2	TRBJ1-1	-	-	TGCGCCAGCAGGATGGGACAACTGAACACTGAAGCTTTCTTT	CASRMGQLNTEAFF
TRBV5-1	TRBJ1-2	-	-	TGCGCCAGCAGCTTGTCAACTAACGGTAACTATGGCTACACCTTC	CASSLSTNGNYGYTF
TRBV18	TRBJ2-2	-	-	TGTGCCAGCTCACCCCAGAGTCGGGGTACAAACACCGGGGAGCTGTTTTTT	CASSPQSRGTNTGELFF
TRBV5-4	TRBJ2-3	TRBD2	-	TGTGCCAGCAGCTCCCTTCGGGGGGGCCCGACAGATACGCAGTATTTT	CASSSLRGGPTDTQYF
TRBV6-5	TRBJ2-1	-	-	TGTGCCAGCGCTAAACAGGAGTCCGAGCAGTTCTTC	CASAKQESEQFF
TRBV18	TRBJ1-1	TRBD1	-	TGTGCCAGCTCACTTTATGGGGGACAGGCTAACACTGAAGCTTTCTTT	CASSLYGGQANTEAFF
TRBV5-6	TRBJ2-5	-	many	TGTGCCAGCAGCTTGACCCACTCTGGAGAGACCCAGTACTTC	CASSLTHSGETQYF
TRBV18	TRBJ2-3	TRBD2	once	TGTGCCAGCTCACGACTAGCGGGGCTGACAGATACGCAGTATTTT	CASSRLAGLTDTQYF
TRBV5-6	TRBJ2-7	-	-	TGTGCCAGCAGCGTACCAGGGGTGTCCTACGAGCAGTACTTC	CASSVPGVSYEQYF
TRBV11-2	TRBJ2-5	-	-	TGTGCCAGCAGCTTAACAGGGACCCAGACCCAGTACTTC	CASSLTGTQTQYF
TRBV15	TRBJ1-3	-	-	TGTGCCACCAGCAGAGATCTCTCTGGAAACACCATATATTTT	CATSRDLSGNTIYF
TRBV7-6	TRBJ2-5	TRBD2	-	TGTGCCAGCAGCTTAGTTAATGCACGCGGGGGCCAAGAGACCCAGTACTTC	CASSLVNARGGQETQYF
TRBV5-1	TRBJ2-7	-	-	TGCGCCAGCAGTCTACAGGGTTGGAAGCCATCCTACGAGCAGTACTTC	CASSLQGWKPSYEQYF
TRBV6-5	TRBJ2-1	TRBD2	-	TGTGCCAGCAGGTTCGGGGGGGCCTACAATGAGCAGTTCTTC	CASRFGGAYNEQFF
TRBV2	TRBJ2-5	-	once	TGTGCCAGCATGGGGTCCACTAGGACCCAGTACTTC	CASMGSTRTQYF
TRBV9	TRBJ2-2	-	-	TGTGCCAGCAGCGCGCAGGGTACCGGGGAGCTGTTTTTT	CASSAQGTGELFF
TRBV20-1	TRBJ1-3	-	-	TGCAGTGCTAGTCCAGGGATAGTAAACACCATATATTTT	CSASPGIVNTIYF
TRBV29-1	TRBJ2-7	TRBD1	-	TGCAGCGTTGAGGGACAGTCCTACGAGCAGTACTTC	CSVEGQSYEQYF
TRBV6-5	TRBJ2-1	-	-	TGTGCCAGCAGTCCAACACTACCCCTCTACAATGAGCAGTTCTTC	CASSPTLPLYNEQFF
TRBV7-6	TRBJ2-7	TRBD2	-	TGTGCCAGCAGCGGAACGGGGGGGCCCTACGAGCAGTACTTC	CASSGTGGPYEQYF